This T cell receptor (beta chain) was recorded in a study of identical twins. CDR1 is ENHRY and CDR2 is SYGVKD in the germline V gene. This CDR3 is 13 amino acids long. V lost 9 bases and J 2 bases, leaving 10 bases between the germline ends. Findings of the study overall: Potential partial confounding of zero-insertion analyses by invariant MAIT and iNKT cells was noted.

The sample holds many counts of this clonotype. Antigen unknown. Each cDNA held unique molecular identifiers, and template switching gave it a universal primer site. TCRdb analysed the 5' RACE reads with MiXCR anew, one entry per CDR3 protein. The sample shows 300,000 to 400,000 distinct CDR3 sequences, roughly 12% of them seen only once. This sample also belongs to another study, concerning yellow fever vaccine responses in identical twins. As reported in that work: Twins' vaccine T cell response reportedly seemed partly convergent, partly personalized.

Sequenced input: CD8+ T cells sorted from blood. The receptor was derived from a woman aged 18-29 years in good health. The rearrangement uses TRBV10-3 and TRBJ1-4; D is unresolved. The CDR3 bases are TGTGCCATTCGGAGCGGGACTAATGAAAAACTGTTTTTT. Amino acid sequence: CAIRSGTNEKLFF.